The 3 T cell receptor beta chains below were found in one sample sequenced in a study of T cell responses to AZD1222 COVID-19 vaccine. Some clones are missing from TCRdb's copy, which holds only in-frame ones; the method was immunoSEQ multiplex PCR. The table includes about 170,000 clones, 70% to 90% detected once. Sequenced here: peripheral blood, sampled 28 days after the second AZD1222 dose. The receptors here all came from an adult who received the AZD1222 COVID-19 vaccine.

The V gene is TRBV5-6, the J gene TRBJ1-1, with D unresolved. The CDR3 spans 14 residues. The V and J ends lost 2 bases and 4 bases respectively, with 12 bases between them. Germline V gives CDR1 SGHDT, CDR2 YYEEEE. CDR3 sequence reads: CASSLEFRATEAFF. In DNA form, the CDR3 reads TGTGCCAGCAGCTTAGAGTTCAGAGCCACTGAAGCTTTCTTT.

This chain links TRBV4-1 with TRBJ2-1; D gene ambiguous. The CDR3 runs to 16 residues. The V end lost 2 bases, the J end lost 1 base, and 12 bases lay between the germline ends. CDR1 is MGHRA, CDR2 YSYEKL, per germline. CDR3 bases: TGCGCCAGCAGCCAACACTTAAGACCGTCCTACAATGAGCAGTTCTTC. It translates to CASSQHLRPSYNEQFF.

Only one count was recorded for this clone. The rearrangement links TRBV27 to TRBJ2-2; D remains unclear. Trimming took off 1 base at V and 5 bases at J, with 5 bases between the two ends. The CDR3 length is 13 residues. Germline V gene data show CDR1 as MNHEY and CDR2 as SMNVEV (reference sequence). The CDR3 region has the DNA TGTGCCAGCAGTTTATTGGGTACCGGGGAGCTGTTTTTT. Amino acids: CASSLLGTGELFF.